Presented here are 13 T cell receptor delta chains from one specimen sequenced in a study of γδ T cells in repeated Plasmodium falciparum infection. TCRdb reanalysed the multiplex PCR reads via CATT. This repertoire shows under 50,000 delta-chain clones, roughly 1.6% found once; its top ten account for 6.5% to 9.5%. Gammadelta T cells were flow-sorted from PBMC into Vgamma9/Vdelta2+ and Vdelta2-negative populations for bulk analysis. The sequenced sample was gamma-delta T cells from blood. These receptors all come from a pool of human donors (malaria-infected and uninfected, not separated).

This clone has a count of ten or more. The protein held in TCRdb is that of a much larger clone and does not match this DNA's translation at residue 8, likely because of a read error; the protein shown is translated from the DNA. The V gene is TRDV1, the J gene TRDJ1; D perhaps matches TRDD3 (5 bases). The CDR3 length is 18 residues. The V gene's germline CDR1 is TSWWSYY and CDR2 QGS. V lost 2 bases to trimming and J lost 0 bases, with 19 bases between them. CDR3 nucleotide sequence: TGTGCTCTTGGGGAAACAAAGGAATACGTTCTTGACACCGATAAACTCATCTTT. Amino acids: CALGETKEYVLDTDKLIF.

This clone has just a few counts. A far larger clone is a single base away, which makes a read error likely. This sample also contains other DNA sequences that code for the same CDR3. J is TRDJ1 and V is TRDV1; 10 bases are shared with TRDD3. TCRdb is silent on the J gene; assignment here came from matching the DNA to germline. Germline CDR1 and CDR2: TSWWSYY and QGS. CDR3 length: 17 residues. V trimming: 3 bases; J trimming: 0 bases; junction bases outside the gene matches: 7. The CDR3 loop is CALGEPHWGIYTDKLIF. CDR3 nucleotides: TGTGCTCTTGGGGAGCCACACTGGGGGATCTACACCGATAAACTCATCTTT.

This clone has only a few counts. TCRdb shows a much larger clone's protein in place of this DNA's translation, and the two differ at residue 4, likely through a read error; the protein shown is translated from the DNA. The chain joins TRDV1 to TRDJ1; 12 bases are shared with TRDD3. CDR1 TSWWSYY and CDR2 QGS come from the germline V gene. The CDR3 is 24 amino acids. The CDR3 sequence is CALEELATPTLLCAGGYGTDKLIF. In DNA form, the CDR3 reads TGTGCTCTTGAGGAACTAGCGACTCCTACATTGTTGTGCGCTGGGGGATACGGCACCGATAAACTCATCTTT.

This clone was observed a few times. TCRdb assigns this DNA the protein of a much larger clone, which departs from its translation at residue 12; this likely reflects a read error, and the protein shown comes from translating the DNA. The J gene is TRDJ1, the V gene TRDV1; D call uncertain. Here the J gene came from matching the DNA to germline, since TCRdb omits it. The V gene lost 2 bases and the J gene lost 3 bases, with 19 bases spanning the gap. The CDR3 is made up of 17 amino acids. Germline assignment: CDR1 TSWWSYY and CDR2 QGS. CDR3 DNA: TGTGCTCTTGGGGAAACGGGTCTTTTGCTGTGCGCCGATAAACTCATCTTT. Amino acids: CALGETGLLLCADKLIF.

For this clone: A single base separates this from a much larger clone, so it may be a read error. The chain has TRDV1 and TRDJ2, with TRDD3 identical over 11 bases. Here the J gene came from matching the DNA to germline, since TCRdb omits it. This CDR3 has 21 amino acids. Per germline, CDR1 TSWWSYY and CDR2 QGS. The CDR3 DNA is TGTGCTCTCGGGGAATGGGGCCCCGGGTACTGGGGGATAAGGATGACAGCACAACTCTTCTTT. Residues: CALGEWGPGYWGIRMTAQLFF.

Worth noting for this clone: Sequence at one end of the junction differs from germline and may be a read error. The chain uses TRDV1 and TRDJ1, with 13 bases aligning to TRDD3. No J gene was available from TCRdb, and it was assigned here by a germline match of the DNA. Germline V gives CDR1 TSWWSYY, CDR2 QGS. This CDR3 comprises 20 residues. CDR3 in DNA: TGCTCTGTGGTCCTTCCTACGATAATAACTGGGGGATACGCAACTGATAAACTCATCTTT. Translation: CSVVLPTIITGGYATDKLIF.

In the case of this clone: TCRdb lists the protein of a much larger clone for this DNA, which differs at residue 4, so this is likely a read error; the protein given here is translated from the DNA itself. CDR3 in amino acids: CALWEVVLDPVTAQLFF. The CDR3 DNA follows: TGTGCTCTTTGGGAAGTAGTACTGGATCCAGTGACAGCACAACTCTTCTTT. The V and J genes are TRDV1 and TRDJ2; tentative D call: TRDD3 (5 bases). The length of the CDR3 is 17 residues. Germline V gene sequence: CDR1 TSWWSYY, CDR2 QGS.

This clone was found many times. TCRdb lists a protein that is different at residue 3 from the translated DNA; the protein given here uses the DNA translation. The V and J genes are TRDV1 and TRDJ1; D assignment may be TRDD1, TRDD2 or TRDD3 (5 bases each). V gave up 11 bases and J gave up 3 bases, with 37 bases separating them. This CDR3 has 20 amino acids. From germline, CDR1 is TSWWSYY and CDR2 QGS. CDR3 region: CAMAHFHGIIDIVRADKLIF. The CDR3 region has the DNA TGTGCTATGGCGCACTTCCACGGGATTATTGACATAGTCAGGGCCGATAAACTCATCTTT.

This clone was recorded at least ten times. At one end, the junction sequence differs from germline, possibly due to a read error. The chain combines TRDV1 with TRDJ1; 10 bases line up with TRDD3. The J gene, absent from TCRdb, was called here by matching the DNA to germline. This CDR3 comprises 23 residues. Germline CDR1 and CDR2: TSWWSYY and QGS. CDR3 sequence reads: CALGELLACGVGDTSQYTDKLIF. Here the CDR3 DNA reads TGTGCTCTTGGGGAACTATTGGCCTGCGGGGTGGGGGATACAAGCCAGTACACAGATAAACTCATCTTT.

By share of the sample, this clone is medium-sized. The genes are TRDV2 and TRDJ1; TRDD3 aligns across 11 bases. Germline V gene sequence: CDR1 GEAIGNYY, CDR2 EKD. Trimming removed 3 bases from V and 8 bases from J; junction bases left unmatched: 7. The CDR3 loop spans 14 amino acids. The CDR3 coding sequence is TGTGCCTGTGACTCCCTGGTGGGGGATACGAAACTCATCTTT. Translation gives CACDSLVGDTKLIF.

In regard to this clone: The amino acid sequence in TCRdb belongs to a much larger clone and departs from this DNA's translation at residue 16, likely a sequencing read error; the sequence shown is translated from the DNA. Called V gene: TRDV2; the J gene was not called; the D segment call TRDD3 is taken from the table without a DNA check. Germline loops: CDR1 GEAIGNYY, CDR2 EKD. The CDR3 extends over 18 amino acids. This CDR3 reads CACDFLGGGYRHADKPIF. DNA of the CDR3: TGTGCCTGTGACTTCCTAGGGGGGGGATACAGGCACGCCGATAAACCCATCTTT.

As regards this clone: A far larger clone is only one base removed, so a read error is likely. This same CDR3 is encoded by further DNA sequences in the sample. The V gene is TRDV1, the J gene TRDJ1; 8 bases are shared with TRDD3. No J gene was available from TCRdb, and it was assigned here by a germline match of the DNA. Germline CDR1 and CDR2: TSWWSYY and QGS. After removal of 4 bases from V and 5 bases from J, the junction contained 6 bases not matched to a gene. The CDR3 is 14 amino acids. CDR3 DNA: TGTGCTCTTGGGGGGCTCTGGGGGACTGATAAACTCATCTTT. Its translation is CALGGLWGTDKLIF.

The table lists this clone with many counts. This chain uses TRDV1 with TRDJ1, with D perhaps matching TRDD3 (6 bases). Trimming took off 1 base at V and 0 bases at J, with 24 bases between the two ends. Germline V gene lookup returns CDR1 TSWWSYY and CDR2 QGS. This CDR3 region has 20 residues. In DNA form, the CDR3 reads TGTGCTCTTGGGGAACCGACTACGAGGTGGGGGTTAGGAGACACCGATAAACTCATCTTT. Protein sequence: CALGEPTTRWGLGDTDKLIF.